This is a list of T cell receptor beta chains from one sample in a study of blood T cell repertoires in COVID-19. Some clones are missing from TCRdb's copy, which holds only in-frame ones; the method was immunoSEQ multiplex PCR. This table holds about 140,000 clones, around 90% found once. Sequenced sample: peripheral blood. The source is an elderly woman with acute or convalescent COVID-19. Each CDR3 is given with its conserved first and last residue. The D gene is left open where the match is weak.

. TRBJ1-1 TRBV29-1 CSVGRGNTEAFF TGCAGCGTGGGTCGGGGGAACACTGAAGCTTTCTTT
. TRBJ1-1 TRBV3-1/TRBV3-2 CASSQGRSPTEAFF TGTGCCAGCAGCCAAGGGAGGTCTCCCACTGAAGCTTTCTTT
. TRBJ2-5 TRBV5-1 CASSLGATSQETQYF TGCGCCAGCAGCTTGGGAGCGACCAGCCAAGAGACCCAGTACTTC
TRBD1 TRBJ1-5 TRBV2 CASKDRVRDQPQHF TGTGCCAGCAAGGACAGGGTGAGGGATCAGCCCCAGCATTTT
TRBD2 TRBJ2-5 TRBV5-4 CASSAAGGSQETQYF TGTGCCAGCAGCGCCGCGGGGGGTTCCCAAGAGACCCAGTACTTC
TRBD2 TRBJ2-7 TRBV7-2 CASSLGRGTTYEQYF TGTGCCAGCAGCTTAGGGCGGGGGACTACCTACGAGCAGTACTTC
. TRBJ1-2 TRBV12-3/TRBV12-4 CASKVLGAVGYTF TGTGCCAGCAAAGTCCTGGGGGCGGTCGGCTACACCTTC
TRBD1 TRBJ2-2 TRBV15 CATSRAAGGIGELFF TGTGCCACCAGCAGAGCCGCAGGGGGCATCGGGGAGCTGTTTTTT
TRBD1 TRBJ2-5 TRBV11-2 CASSSSRTGGLETQYF TGTGCCAGCAGCTCCTCCCGGACAGGGGGCTTGGAGACCCAGTACTTC
TRBD1 TRBJ1-2 TRBV7-2 CASSLPDRVGGYTF TGTGCCAGCAGCCTCCCCGACAGGGTGGGTGGCTACACCTTC
. TRBJ2-5 TRBV5-4 CASNSDRLETQYF TGTGCCAGCAACTCCGACAGATTGGAGACCCAGTACTTC
TRBD1 TRBJ1-1 TRBV6-5 CASRLTGGNTEAFF TGTGCCAGCAGACTCACAGGGGGGAACACTGAAGCTTTCTTT
TRBD1 TRBJ2-3 TRBV5-1 CASSQPIRGDTQYF TGCGCCAGCAGTCAACCCATCAGGGGGGATACGCAGTATTTT
. TRBJ2-7 TRBV4-3 CASSQSETGLAYEQYF TGCGCCAGCAGCCAAAGCGAGACAGGTTTGGCCTACGAGCAGTACTTC
. TRBJ1-2 TRBV10-3 CAISEPRVPGAGYTF TGTGCCATCAGTGAGCCCCGGGTCCCTGGGGCTGGCTACACCTTC
. TRBJ1-3 TRBV29-1 CSVGGSSSGNTIYF TGCAGCGTTGGGGGCTCAAGCTCGGGAAACACCATATATTTT